A single sample is the source of the 19 T cell receptor beta chains below, sequenced in a study of blood T cell repertoires in COVID-19. The protocol was immunoSEQ multiplex PCR, while the TCRdb copy is restricted to in-frame clones and leaves out a portion. The data hold roughly 96,000 clones, with 80% to 85% observed a single time. Input material: peripheral blood. The receptors derive from a man in his sixties with acute or convalescent COVID-19.

This clone was observed a handful of times. The CDR3 DNA reads TGTGCCAGCAGCTCGTTTCGGGGGACCTATGGCTACACCTTC. It specifies CASSSFRGTYGYTF. V gene TRBV7-2 combines with J gene TRBJ1-2, with a weak D call TRBD1 (5 bases). From germline, CDR1 is SGHTA and CDR2 FQGNSA. The CDR3 is 14 amino acids. Trimming removed 4 bases at V and 4 bases at J, with 13 bases between.

This chain connects TRBV4-1 to TRBJ1-4; D not resolved. Deletions cut 3 bases from V and 5 bases from J, with 10 bases between. This CDR3 comprises 14 residues. Looked up from germline, CDR1 is MGHRA and CDR2 is YSYEKL. This CDR3 reads CASSQGDGNEKLFF. The CDR3 DNA is TGCGCCAGCAGCCAGGGTGACGGGAATGAAAAACTGTTTTTT.

The gene calls are TRBV6-4 and TRBJ1-5, with D unresolved. The CDR3 spans 14 residues. The V end lost 3 bases, the J end lost 2 bases, and 8 bases lay between the germline ends. Germline V gene lookup returns CDR1 MRHNA and CDR2 SNTAGT. CDR3 protein: CASSDEGGNQPQHF. In nucleotides, the CDR3 is TGTGCCAGCAGTGATGAGGGTGGCAATCAGCCCCAGCATTTT.

Here the CDR3 DNA reads TGTGCCAGCAGCCCCCGCCAAGCGGGGGTAAACAATGAGCAGTTCTTC. Its translation is CASSPRQAGVNNEQFF. The chain has TRBV7-9 and TRBJ2-1, with 8 bases that match TRBD2. V was clipped by 5 bases and J by 5 bases; unmatched bases: 11. From germline, CDR1 is SEHNR and CDR2 FQNEAQ (reference sequence). The CDR3 has 16 residues.

This chain uses TRBV7-2 with TRBJ1-3; 9 nucleotides agree with TRBD1. The V and J ends lost 5 bases and 4 bases, in that order; junction bases with no gene match: 9. Per the germline V gene, CDR1 is SGHTA and CDR2 is FQGNSA. This CDR3 has 16 amino acids. CDR3: CASSRTQGALGNTIYF. CDR3 coding DNA: TGTGCCAGCAGCAGGACACAGGGGGCTCTAGGAAACACCATATATTTT.

The gene calls are TRBV4-3 and TRBJ2-6; possible D gene TRBD1, 6 bases. V lost 0 bases to trimming and J lost 3 bases, with 12 bases between them. Germline CDR1 LGHNA, CDR2 YSLEER. The CDR3 runs to 17 residues. The CDR3 DNA reads TGCGCCAGCAGCCAAGATACAGGGTCCGGTGGGGCCAACGTCCTGACTTTC. This sequence encodes CASSQDTGSGGANVLTF.

The chain has TRBV2 and TRBJ2-7, with 12 bases identical to TRBD2. J gave up 5 bases and V 5 bases, and 16 bases lay outside the gene matches. This CDR3 region has 18 residues. Germline values: CDR1 SNHLY, CDR2 FYNNEI. DNA for the CDR3: TGTGCCAGCAGTCCCCTGACTAGCGGGAGTGGTTCGGGCCACGAGCAGTACGTC. Translating gives CASSPLTSGSGSGHEQYV.

This clone came up a few times. The genes are TRBV19 and TRBJ1-5, with D possibly matching TRBD1 (6 bases). In germline, CDR1 is LNHDA, CDR2 SQIVND (reference sequence). Between the trimmed V and J ends, which lost 0 bases and 3 bases, there was a span of 12 bases. CDR3 length equals 16 residues. This CDR3 is CASSIDSQGSNQPQHF. The CDR3 DNA follows: TGTGCCAGTAGTATAGATTCACAGGGCTCCAATCAGCCCCAGCATTTT.

V usage is TRBV18 and J usage is TRBJ1-5, with D hard to call. V dropped 3 bases and J dropped 0 bases, with 9 bases sitting between them. The germline gives CDR1 KGHSH, CDR2 LQKENI. This CDR3 spans 15 amino acids. The CDR3 is CASSPDSGSNQPQHF. The CDR3, as DNA: TGTGCCAGCTCACCCGATTCAGGTAGCAATCAGCCCCAGCATTTT.

The chain is built from TRBV24-1 and TRBJ2-5; D is uncertain. The ends were cut back, 4 bases at V and 5 bases at J, with 7 bases in the middle. CDR3 length: 12 amino acids. Germline V gene lookup returns CDR1 KGHDR and CDR2 SFDVKD. This CDR3 reads CATSDSRETQYF. CDR3 nucleotides: TGTGCCACCAGTGACTCTCGGGAGACCCAGTACTTC.

Remarks on this clone: An end of the junction does not agree with germline; a read error may underlie this. J is TRBJ1-5 and V is TRBV19, with D perhaps matching TRBD1 (5 bases). CDR1 and CDR2 from the germline V gene are LNHDA and SQIVND (reference sequence). This CDR3 region has 17 residues. This CDR3 is CASSVEQVAAGNQPQHF. The CDR3 nucleotides read TGTGCCAGTAGTGTAGAACAGGTCGCGGCGGGCAATCAGCCCCAGCATTTT.

The chain joins TRBV9 to TRBJ2-1; maybe TRBD1 (6 bases). Germline CDR1 and CDR2: SGDLS and YYNGEE. V was pared by 4 bases and J by 4 bases, with 15 bases between. The CDR3 covers 15 residues. The CDR3 DNA sequence: TGTGCCAGCAGCCCCCTGAGAGGGGGTTACAATGAGCAGTTCTTC. Translating gives CASSPLRGGYNEQFF. Complete variable domain (other parts from reference TRBV9 and TRBJ2-1): DSGVTQTPKHLITATGQRVTLRCSPRSGDLSVYWYQQSLDQGLQFLIQYYNGEERAKGNILERFSAQQFPDLHSELNLSSLELGDSALYFCASSPLRGGYNEQFFGPGTRLTVL.

This chain links TRBV6-5 with TRBJ2-1, with 12 bases lining up with TRBD2. Germline CDR1 and CDR2: MNHEY and SVGAGI. V dropped 5 bases and J dropped 7; count of bases not matched to a gene: 6. The CDR3 is 15 residues long. CDR3 sequence reads: CASSRPGLAGNEQFF. DNA for the CDR3: TGTGCCAGCAGTCGCCCGGGACTAGCGGGTAATGAGCAGTTCTTC.

The chain is built from TRBV9 and TRBJ1-5; no reliable D call. The germline V gene encodes CDR1 SGDLS and CDR2 YYNGEE. The CDR3 sequence is 13 residues long. V was clipped by 0 bases and J by 5 bases, with 6 bases between them. The CDR3 region is CASSVDGDQPQHF. The CDR3 DNA is TGTGCCAGCAGCGTAGATGGAGATCAGCCCCAGCATTTT.

This sequence joins TRBV19 and TRBJ1-2; D is ambiguous. Trimming removed 5 bases from V and 8 bases from J, with 15 bases in between. The CDR3 is 13 residues long. Germline assignment: CDR1 LNHDA and CDR2 SQIVND (reference sequence). The chain's CDR3 is CASSYVPYGGYTF. CDR3 sequence (DNA): TGTGCCAGTAGTTACGTACCTTACGGGGGCTACACCTTC.

CDR3 in DNA: TGCGCCAGCAGCTTGGCTACGGGGGTCATCTCTGGAAACACCATATATTTT. This translates into CASSLATGVISGNTIYF. The rearrangement joins TRBV5-1 to TRBJ1-3; TRBD1 is a possible D gene (5 bases). Germline V gene sequence: CDR1 SGHRS, CDR2 YFSETQ. CDR3 size: 17 residues. Trimming took off 0 bases at V and 0 bases at J, with 13 bases between the two ends.

This clone was recorded only once. The chain couples TRBV24-1 to TRBJ2-5; 9 positions agree with TRBD1. V shed 3 bases and J 4 bases; nucleotides not matched to a gene: 2. CDR1 is KGHDR, CDR2 SFDVKD, per germline. CDR3 size: 14 residues. This chain's CDR3 is CATSDPTGGETQYF. The CDR3 DNA reads as TGTGCCACCAGTGATCCGACAGGGGGAGAGACCCAGTACTTC.

This clone was seen a single time. The CDR3 nucleotides read TGTGCCAGCAGCCGACAGGGGATTTACTACGAGCAGTACTTC. As protein: CASSRQGIYYEQYF. The chain uses TRBV6-5 and TRBJ2-7, with TRBD1 matching 8 bases. Germline V CDR1 and CDR2: MNHEY, SVGAGI. The CDR3 length is 14 residues. Trimming took 6 bases from V and 3 from J; bases not matched to a gene: 7.

The CDR3 sequence is CASSPSSRVNEQFF. The CDR3 nucleotides are TGCGCCAGCAGCCCCTCGAGCAGGGTGAATGAGCAGTTCTTC. The chain employs TRBV5-1 and TRBJ2-1, with D maybe TRBD1 (5 bases). This CDR3 has 14 residues. CDR1 is SGHRS, CDR2 YFSETQ, per germline. With 4 bases removed from V and 7 bases from J, the gap between germline ends came to 15 bases. The variable domain in full, with the rest retrieved from reference TRBV5-1 and TRBJ2-1, is KAGVTQTPRYLIKTRGQQVTLSCSPISGHRSVSWYQQTPGQGLQFLFEYFSETQRNKGNFPGRFSGRQFSNSRSEMNVSTLELGDSALYLCASSPSSRVNEQFFGPGTRLTVL.